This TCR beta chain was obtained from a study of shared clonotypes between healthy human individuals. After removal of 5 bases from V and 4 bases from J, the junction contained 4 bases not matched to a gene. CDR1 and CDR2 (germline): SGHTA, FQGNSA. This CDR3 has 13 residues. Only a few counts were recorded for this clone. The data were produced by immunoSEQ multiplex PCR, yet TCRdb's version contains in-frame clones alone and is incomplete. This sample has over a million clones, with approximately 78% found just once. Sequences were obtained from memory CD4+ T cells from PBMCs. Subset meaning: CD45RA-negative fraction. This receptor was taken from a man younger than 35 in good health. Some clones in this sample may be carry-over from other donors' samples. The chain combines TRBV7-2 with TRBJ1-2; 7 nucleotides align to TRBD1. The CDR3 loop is CASSPQGTYGYTF. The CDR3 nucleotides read TGTGCCAGCAGCCCACAGGGGACCTATGGCTACACCTTC.